These 7 T cell receptor beta chains were sequenced from one sample in a study of patients and donors after allogeneic stem cell transplantation. TCRdb processed the RT-PCR reads anew with MiXCR; each CDR3 protein has one entry. The sample has about 15,000 distinct CDR3 sequences, under 35% seen once; the top ten hold around 39%. Sample: blood, either unsorted or a sorted T cell fraction (not recorded which). Receptors originate from a human donor who was either an allogeneic HSCT recipient or a stem cell or donor lymphocyte infusion donor (not recorded which). It is not recorded whose cells these are; they may come from a transplant donor.

The J gene is TRBJ2-5, the V gene TRBV6-2 or TRBV6-3; D unclear. CDR3 length: 14 residues. CDR1 is MNHEY, CDR2 SVGEGT, per germline. V was shortened by 6 bases and J by 5 bases, with 16 bases between the two germline ends. The CDR3 spells CASSHPPVSETQYF. Here the CDR3 DNA reads TGTGCCAGCAGCCATCCTCCGGTCAGTGAGACCCAGTACTTC.

V is TRBV12-3 or TRBV12-4 and J is TRBJ1-2, with 11 bases identical to TRBD1. With 10 bases clipped from V and 5 bases from J, the junction kept 6 bases outside the gene matches. The CDR3 spans 13 residues. CDR3 amino acids: CATFGTGGYGYTF. As DNA, the CDR3 is TGTGCCACCTTCGGGACAGGGGGTTATGGCTACACCTTC.

The CDR3 coding sequence is TGTGCCAGCAGTTACTCGGGCAGGCCCAATCAGCCCCAGCATTTT. Translated: CASSYSGRPNQPQHF. The V and J genes are TRBV6-5 and TRBJ1-5; D gene uncertain. Per the germline V gene, CDR1 is MNHEY and CDR2 is SVGAGI. V was clipped by 0 bases and J by 3 bases, with 9 bases between them. The CDR3 consists of 15 residues.

This clonotype has a handful of counts. The J gene is TRBJ1-4, the V gene TRBV7-9; D ambiguous. The CDR3 loop spans 15 amino acids. Trimming stripped 2 bases from V and 3 bases from J, with 10 bases between. CDR1 is SEHNR and CDR2 is FQNEAQ in the germline V gene (reference sequence). The CDR3 coding sequence is TGTGCCAGCAGCTTAAACACCGCCGCTAATGAAAAACTGTTTTTT. It translates to CASSLNTAANEKLFF.

By proportion, this clonotype is medium-sized. The chain combines TRBV14 with TRBJ1-1; D remains ambiguous. CDR3 length: 14 amino acids. Looked up from germline, CDR1 is SGHDN and CDR2 is FVKESK. With 3 bases removed from V and 2 bases from J, the gap between germline ends came to 10 bases. The chain's CDR3 is CASSQSTFNTEAFF. The CDR3 DNA is TGTGCCAGCAGCCAGTCCACCTTCAACACTGAAGCTTTCTTT.

The rearrangement uses TRBV7-2 and TRBJ1-1; TRBD1 might be the D (5 bases). Germline CDR1 and CDR2: SGHTA and FQGNSA. The CDR3 runs 13 residues. V was clipped by 10 bases and J by 5 bases, with 17 bases between them. The CDR3 DNA is TGTGCCACTACACAGGTGTGGGTGACTGAAGCTTTCTTT. Its translation is CATTQVWVTEAFF. Using reference TRBV7-2 and TRBJ1-1 for the parts outside the CDR3, the full variable domain is GAGVSQSPSNKVTEKGKDVELRCDPISGHTALYWYRQSLGQGLEFLIYFQGNSAPDKSGLPSDRFSAERTGGSVSTLTIQRTQQEDSAVYLCATTQVWVTEAFFGQGTRLTVV.

The chain links TRBV27 to TRBJ1-2; TRBD1 is a possible D gene (5 bases). The CDR3 covers 11 residues. In germline, CDR1 is MNHEY, CDR2 SMNVEV (reference sequence). Trimming took off 9 bases at V and 4 bases at J, with 9 bases between the two ends. Written as DNA, the CDR3 is TGTGCCAGGGACAAGGCCTATGGCTACACCTTC. It encodes CARDKAYGYTF.